The TCR beta chain under discussion was sequenced for a study of blood T cell repertoires in COVID-19. Germline CDR1 is MNHEY and CDR2 is SVGEGT. The junction had 8 bases not matched to a gene; V was cut back by 6 bases and J by 5 bases. The CDR3 has 14 residues. Original processing notes: The authors estimated nucleated cell counts from reference gene primer amplification. Using immunoSEQ multiplex PCR, the repertoire was profiled, and TCRdb retains in-frame clones only, with some absent. D and trimming were read from the DNA, whereas the V and J calls and clone size are those reported in that table. Of around 160,000 clones listed, 80% are singletons. Participants, roughly 18 to 100 years old, spanned some 23 US areas. Clinical history reported by participants formed the basis on which cohorts were assigned.

The chain recombines TRBV6-2 or TRBV6-3 with TRBJ2-7, with 9 positions matching TRBD1. This receptor was identified in a woman in her fifties or sixties who had recovered from COVID-19. The sequencing input was PBMCs or T cells enriched from blood (not recorded which). The DNA of the CDR3 is TGTGCCAGCAGCTCCGGGACAGGGACCCACGAGCAGTACTTC. Protein sequence: CASSSGTGTHEQYF.